These 22 T cell receptor beta chains originate from one sample sequenced in a study of shared clonotypes between healthy human individuals (dated by TCRdb to 2020 to 2021). The protocol used for the library was the immunoSEQ multiplex PCR assay. TCRdb took over this immuneACCESS table, retaining in-frame rearrangements with V and J assigned. Such tables are incomplete; in checked studies, under half of the missing clones stem from an unresolved V gene, and the remainder is unexplained. The sample profile shows fewer than 700,000 clones; 70% to 80% of them were found once. 12% of the sample is held by the ten biggest clonotypes. Sequenced: PBMCs. These receptors were taken from a middle-aged woman in good health. Some clones in this sample may be carry-over from other donors' samples.

V gene TRBV5-4 combines with J gene TRBJ2-5, with D possibly being TRBD1 (5 bases). The CDR3 has 16 amino acids. Deletions cut 4 bases from V and 5 bases from J, with 21 bases between. Germline V gene lookup returns CDR1 SGHNT and CDR2 YYREEE (reference sequence). The CDR3 loop reads CASSPARWGKSETQYF. The DNA of the CDR3 is TGTGCCAGCAGCCCCGCCAGGTGGGGCAAGAGTGAGACCCAGTACTTC. Based on the CDR3 plus reference TRBV5-4 and TRBJ2-5, the full variable domain is ETGVTQSPTHLIKTRGQQVTLRCSSQSGHNTVSWYQQALGQGPQFIFQYYREEENGRGNFPPRFSGLQFPNYSSELNVNALELDDSALYLCASSPARWGKSETQYFGPGTRLLVL.

The CDR3 is CASSPLGGPGYTF. For the CDR3, the DNA is TGCGCCAGCAGCCCCCTGGGAGGGCCCGGCTACACCTTC. This chain joins TRBV5-1 and TRBJ1-2; no definite D call. Germline V gene sequence: CDR1 SGHRS, CDR2 YFSETQ. The CDR3 is 13 amino acids. V was cut by 4 bases and J by 8 bases, with 15 bases left in between.

The V and J genes are TRBV29-1 and TRBJ2-7; 9 bases fit TRBD1. CDR1 is SQVTM and CDR2 is ANQGSEA in the germline V gene. V shed 3 bases and J 3 bases; nucleotides not matched to a gene: 0. The CDR3 runs to 12 residues. The DNA for the CDR3 is TGCAGCGTTGAGGACAGGGGCTACGAGCAGTACTTC. This encodes CSVEDRGYEQYF.

This clone was observed a few times. The chain recombines TRBV5-6 with TRBJ2-5; D is uncertain. The CDR3 is 13 amino acids. CDR1 and CDR2 (germline): SGHDT, YYEEEE. Trimming took off 3 bases at V and 2 bases at J, with 8 bases between the two ends. As DNA, the CDR3 is TGTGCCAGCAGCTGGAACCCTCAAGAGACCCAGTACTTC. The encoded protein is CASSWNPQETQYF. Full variable domain (missing parts from reference TRBV5-6 and TRBJ2-5): DAGVTQSPTHLIKTRGQQVTLRCSPKSGHDTVSWYQQALGQGPQFIFQYYEEEERQRGNFPDRFSGHQFPNYSSELNVNALLLGDSALYLCASSWNPQETQYFGPGTRLLVL.

This clone is a singleton in its sample. The chain combines TRBV27 with TRBJ2-6, with D tentatively TRBD2 (7 bases). Trimming took 7 bases from V and 0 from J, leaving 10 bases between them. Germline V lookup: CDR1 MNHEY, CDR2 SMNVEV (reference sequence). The CDR3 spans 15 residues. CDR3 region: CASKGGDSGANVLTF. DNA for the CDR3: TGTGCCAGCAAGGGGGGGGACTCTGGGGCCAACGTCCTGACTTTC. The complete variable domain, with remaining parts taken from reference TRBV27 and TRBJ2-6, reads EAQVTQNPRYLITVTGKKLTVTCSQNMNHEYMSWYRQDPGLGLRQIYYSMNVEVTDKGDVPEGYKVSRKEKRNFPLILESPSPNQTSLYFCASKGGDSGANVLTFGAGSRLTVL.

The chain has TRBV7-3 and TRBJ2-2; D gene ambiguous. Germline V gene sequence: CDR1 SGHTA, CDR2 FQGTGA. The CDR3 is 13 residues long. Deletions cut 5 bases from V and 4 bases from J, with 8 bases between. Here the CDR3 reads CASSLGGTGELFF. The CDR3 bases are TGTGCCAGCAGCCTAGGCGGCACCGGGGAGCTGTTTTTT.

The CDR3 sequence: CASGPPRDRELSGANVLTF. CDR3 in DNA: TGTGCCAGCGGCCCCCCGCGGGACAGGGAATTATCTGGGGCCAACGTCCTGACTTTC. V and J are TRBV5-8 and TRBJ2-6, with 9 bases fitting TRBD1. CDR1 and CDR2 (germline): SGHTS, YDEGEE. The CDR3 runs 19 residues. V lost 7 bases to trimming and J lost 1 base; unmatched junction nucleotides: 15.

This clone occurred a few times. The CDR3 spells CATGKRLAGGFAEQYF. The DNA of the CDR3 is TGTGCCACGGGGAAGCGACTAGCGGGAGGTTTTGCCGAGCAGTACTTC. This chain uses TRBV13 with TRBJ2-7; 13 bases align to TRBD2. V gave up 10 bases and J gave up 6 bases; unmatched junction bases: 15. This CDR3 has 16 amino acids. Germline CDR1 reads PRHDT; CDR2 reads FYEKMQ (reference sequence).

The chain recombines TRBV9 with TRBJ2-7; D not resolved. The V gene's germline CDR1 is SGDLS and CDR2 YYNGEE. Trimming left V 1 base short and J 3 bases short, with 11 bases between. The CDR3 runs 14 residues. Written as DNA, the CDR3 is TGTGCCAGCAGCGTAAACCTGGGGAACTACGAGCAGTACTTC. This translates into CASSVNLGNYEQYF.

This clone was seen a few times. This rearrangement joins TRBV19 to TRBJ2-2, with TRBD1 matching 9 bases. Germline CDR1 LNHDA, CDR2 SQIVND (reference sequence). Trimming removed 4 bases from V and 7 bases from J; junction bases left unmatched: 4. The CDR3 spans 14 residues. The CDR3 DNA is TGTGCCAGTAGTAGACAGGGGGTTAGCGGGGAGCTGTTTTTT. It yields the protein CASSRQGVSGELFF. The complete variable domain, with remaining parts taken from reference TRBV19 and TRBJ2-2, reads DGGITQSPKYLFRKEGQNVTLSCEQNLNHDAMYWYRQDPGQGLRLIYYSQIVNDFQKGDIAEGYSVSREKKESFPLTVTSAQKNPTAFYLCASSRQGVSGELFFGEGSRLTVL.

The chain has TRBV6-5 and TRBJ2-2; D perhaps matches TRBD1 (5 bases). The CDR3 sequence is 15 residues long. The ends were cut back, 5 bases at V and 2 bases at J, with 12 bases in the middle. Looked up from germline, CDR1 is MNHEY and CDR2 is SVGAGI. The CDR3: CASSLRAINTGELFF. In nucleotides, the CDR3 is TGTGCCAGCAGTCTCAGGGCCATTAACACCGGGGAGCTGTTTTTT.

CDR3 region: CASSLNPRETQYF. The CDR3 coding sequence is TGTGCCAGCAGCTTAAATCCCCGGGAGACCCAGTACTTC. The rearrangement joins TRBV7-9 to TRBJ2-5; D not resolved. Trimming took 2 bases from V and 5 from J, leaving 9 bases between them. CDR1 and CDR2 (germline): SEHNR, FQNEAQ (reference sequence). The CDR3 totals 13 residues.

This clone was recorded many times. Other nucleotide sequences from this sample produce the same CDR3. The J gene is TRBJ1-1, the V gene TRBV20-1; TRBD1 might be the D (5 bases). The germline V gene has CDR1 DFQATT and CDR2 SNEGSKA (reference sequence). V was shortened by 5 bases and J by 8 bases, with 12 bases between the two germline ends. This CDR3 spans 11 amino acids. CDR3: CSAQRGNEAFF. The CDR3 region has the DNA TGCAGTGCTCAGAGGGGTAACGAAGCTTTCTTT.

The chain joins TRBV19 to TRBJ1-5, with D possibly being TRBD1 (5 bases). CDR1 is LNHDA, CDR2 SQIVND, per germline (reference sequence). The CDR3 sequence is 13 residues long. Trimming removed 5 bases from V and 5 bases from J, with 10 bases in between. This chain's CDR3 is CASSDDRDQPQHF. The CDR3 DNA reads TGTGCCAGTAGTGACGACAGAGATCAGCCCCAGCATTTT.

This sequence joins TRBV18 and TRBJ2-1; no clear D gene. The CDR3 loop spans 11 amino acids. The V end lost 6 bases, the J end lost 8 bases, and 8 bases lay between the germline ends. The germline gives CDR1 KGHSH, CDR2 LQKENI. CDR3 loop: CASSPGDEQFF. The CDR3 DNA is TGTGCCAGCTCCCCAGGCGATGAGCAGTTCTTC.

This clone was observed many times. The chain links TRBV28 to TRBJ1-5, with D uncertain. From germline, CDR1 is MDHEN and CDR2 SYDVKM. Trimming cost V 2 bases and J 5 bases, with 7 bases left between them. The CDR3 runs to 13 residues. In nucleotides, the CDR3 is TGTGCCAGCAGTTTAACGTGGGATCAGCCCCAGCATTTT. Amino acid sequence: CASSLTWDQPQHF.

The gene calls are TRBV5-1 and TRBJ2-5; TRBD1 matches 10 bases. The J call could be wrong; TRBJ2-7 is a better fit for the DNA end. CDR1 is SGHRS and CDR2 is YFSETQ in the germline V gene. The CDR3 has 14 amino acids. The CDR3 DNA reads TGCGCCAGCAGCAACGGACAGGGGGGCTACGAGCAGTACTTC. Protein sequence: CASSNGQGGYEQYF.

As to this clone: Additional DNA sequences in this sample encode the identical CDR3. The chain links TRBV18 to TRBJ1-1; 8 positions match TRBD1. The CDR3 spans 13 residues. Trimming at V came to 3 bases and at J to 4 bases, leaving 1 base not matched to a gene. Looked up from germline, CDR1 is KGHSH and CDR2 is LQKENI. As DNA, the CDR3 is TGTGCCAGCTCACCTACAGGGGGCACTGAAGCTTTCTTT. It yields the protein CASSPTGGTEAFF.

With regard to this clone: A far larger clone is just one base off, so this is likely a read error. Other DNA sequences in this specimen translate into the identical CDR3. This sequence joins TRBV6-1 and TRBJ2-5, with 10 bases lining up with TRBD2. CDR1 MNHNS and CDR2 SASEGT come from the germline V gene. The CDR3 totals 15 residues. This CDR3 reads CASSDLAGDQETQYF. The DNA of the CDR3 is TGTGCTAGCAGTGACCTAGCGGGAGACCAAGAGACCCAGTACTTC.

The rearrangement links TRBV7-3 to TRBJ2-5; D may be TRBD1 (7 bases). With 2 bases removed from V and 1 base from J, the gap between germline ends came to 14 bases. Germline V lookup: CDR1 SGHTA, CDR2 FQGTGA. CDR3 length: 16 residues. CDR3 amino acids: CASSLGTGDSQETQYF. Written as DNA, the CDR3 is TGTGCCAGCAGCTTAGGGACGGGGGACAGCCAAGAGACCCAGTACTTC.

The genes are TRBV11-3 and TRBJ2-2; 13 positions match TRBD2. Germline CDR1 is SGHNT and CDR2 is YENEEA. With 3 bases clipped from V and 6 bases from J, the junction kept 7 bases outside the gene matches. CDR3 size: 17 residues. CDR3 DNA sequence: TGTGCCAGCAGCTTCCCGCGGACTAGCGGGGGATCCGGGGAGCTGTTTTTT. Residues: CASSFPRTSGGSGELFF.

This chain joins TRBV2 and TRBJ2-1; tentatively, D is TRBD1 (6 bases). The CDR3 is made up of 13 amino acids. Trimming shortened V by 6 bases and J by 7 bases, and 13 bases separated the two germline ends. Germline CDR1 and CDR2: SNHLY and FYNNEI. The chain's CDR3 is CASRGNRVNEQFF. DNA of the CDR3: TGTGCCAGCAGGGGAAACAGGGTTAATGAGCAGTTCTTC. The whole variable domain, remainder taken from reference TRBV2 and TRBJ2-1, is EPEVTQTPSHQVTQMGQEVILRCVPISNHLYFYWYRQILGQKVEFLVSFYNNEISEKSEIFDDQFSVERPDGSNFTLKIRSTKLEDSAMYFCASRGNRVNEQFFGPGTRLTVL.